Sequencing of this T cell receptor beta chain was carried out in a study of T cells after yellow fever vaccination. TCRdb reprocessed the 5' RACE reads via MiXCR and lists one record per CDR3 protein. The sample records roughly 260,000 distinct CDR3 sequences, over 10% being singletons. CDR1 SGHDN and CDR2 FVKESK come from the germline V gene. There are 15 residues in the CDR3. V was cut by 5 bases and J by 4 bases, with 17 bases left in between. The clonotype comes from a man aged 25 to 40 who received the YFV17D yellow fever vaccine. The J gene is TRBJ2-5, the V gene TRBV14; D gene ambiguous. Sequences were derived from CD4+ T cells sorted from PBMCs, sampled 45 days after the yellow fever booster vaccination. CDR3 in DNA: TGTGCCAGCAGCACCAGAGGCGGTATCACAGAGACCCAGTACTTC. Its translation is CASSTRGGITETQYF.